Here is one TCR beta chain with its context. Antigen specificity is unknown. Profiled with immunoSEQ multiplex PCR; TCRdb holds only in-frame clones, not every one. The table shows 300,000 to 400,000 clones, with just over 85% occurring only once. Treatment meaning: 19 received Ad26.COV2.S at low or high dose, single or two shots; a few received placebo; per-sample allocation not given. Day 63 after the first vaccine or placebo injection was the time point for sampling. The data were taken from a study of Ad26.COV2.S vaccination and SARS-CoV-2 variants. Overall study results and limits: Responses of spike-specific T cells (both CD8+ and CD4+) reportedly showed substantial breadth after vaccination.

Between the trimmed V and J ends, which lost 10 bases and 10 bases, there was a span of 20 bases. CDR1 is MNHNY, CDR2 SVGAGI, per germline (reference sequence). The length of the CDR3 is 14 residues. The material sequenced was peripheral blood, taken in a trial of Ad26.COV2.S vaccine versus placebo. The chain uses TRBV6-6 and TRBJ1-6; D perhaps matches TRBD1 (5 bases). The clonotype comes from a person between 18 and 65 years old who received the Ad26.COV2.S COVID-19 vaccine or a placebo. The DNA for the CDR3 is TGTGCCACACAGTCCCCCAGGGAAGCCTCACCCCTCCACTTT. This encodes CATQSPREASPLHF.